The source of this T cell receptor (beta chain) is a study of blood T cell repertoires in COVID-19. Study summary: Spain, Italy and the United States supplied samples that represented acute and convalescent COVID-19. PBMCs, B-cell-depleted T cells, or T cells were the source of the cDNA or gDNA that made up the material.

This clone came up a few times. Authors' methods: Reference gene primer amplification gave nucleated cell count estimates. Sequenced by immunoSEQ multiplex PCR; TCRdb stores in-frame clones only, minus some. The DNA gave D and trimming, while V, J and clone size come from that table. Of 300,000 to 450,000 clones listed, 87% were seen once; the top ten hold 10%. During active infection, Seattle patients enrolled and were then monitored through disease. Trimming took 1 base from V and 2 from J; bases not matched to a gene: 1. Germline values: CDR1 SEHNR, CDR2 FQNEAQ (reference sequence). The CDR3 has 15 amino acids.

The sequence derives from a woman in her twenties or thirties with COVID-19, enrolled during active disease. Sequencing was performed on peripheral blood. The rearrangement links TRBV7-9 to TRBJ1-5; 8 bases map to TRBD1. The CDR3 reads CASSLGQGRNQPQHF. Here the CDR3 DNA reads TGTGCCAGCAGCTTAGGACAGGGGCGCAATCAGCCCCAGCATTTT. The variable domain in full, completed from reference TRBV7-9 and TRBJ1-5, reads DTGVSQNPRHKITKRGQNVTFRCDPISEHNRLYWYRQTLGQGPEFLTYFQNEAQLEKSRLLSDRFSAERPKGSFSTLEIQRTEQGDSAMYLCASSLGQGRNQPQHFGDGTRLSIL.